These 29 T cell receptor beta chains were all obtained from the same sample, sequenced in a study of cytomegalovirus exposure and HLA in healthy donors. A multiplex PCR was run with 60 Vbeta primers and 13 Jbeta primers. The table came from immunoSEQ multiplex PCR; TCRdb's copy has only in-frame clones and leaves some out. The sample shows tens of thousands of clones, about 78% of them seen only once. The material sequenced was PBMCs. The origin of the receptors is a young man in good health and CMV-seropositive.

The chain carries TRBV5-6 and TRBJ1-5; D is perhaps TRBD1 (5 bases). Germline CDR1 is SGHDT and CDR2 is YYEEEE. The CDR3 covers 12 residues. V shed 2 bases and J shed 8 bases, with 8 bases lying between them. CDR3 sequence (DNA): TGTGCCAGCAGCTTTTCAGGGAAGCCCCAGCATTTT. This gives the protein CASSFSGKPQHF. The complete variable domain, with remaining parts taken from reference TRBV5-6 and TRBJ1-5, reads DAGVTQSPTHLIKTRGQQVTLRCSPKSGHDTVSWYQQALGQGPQFIFQYYEEEERQRGNFPDRFSGHQFPNYSSELNVNALLLGDSALYLCASSFSGKPQHFGDGTRLSIL.

The rearrangement links TRBV2 to TRBJ1-1; a possible D gene is TRBD1 (6 bases). Per the germline V gene, CDR1 is SNHLY and CDR2 is FYNNEI. The CDR3 covers 17 residues. Trimming left V 2 bases short and J 1 base short, with 17 bases between. The CDR3 here is CASSERGWRVSNTEAFF. CDR3 nucleotides: TGTGCCAGCAGTGAAAGGGGGTGGAGAGTATCGAACACTGAAGCTTTCTTT.

The rearrangement uses TRBV4-1 and TRBJ2-7; tentatively, D is TRBD2 (5 bases). The CDR3 sequence is 15 residues long. Deletions cut 2 bases from V and 5 bases from J, with 16 bases between. Germline V lookup: CDR1 MGHRA, CDR2 YSYEKL. This chain's CDR3 is CASSQQLVVENEQYF. The CDR3 coding sequence is TGCGCCAGCAGCCAACAACTAGTCGTTGAGAACGAGCAGTACTTC.

The rearrangement uses TRBV25-1 and TRBJ2-5; no reliable D call. CDR1 MGHDK and CDR2 SYGVNS come from the germline V gene. The V gene lost 2 bases and the J gene lost 5 bases, with 15 bases spanning the gap. The CDR3 runs to 15 residues. The CDR3 is CASSEPRLKAETQYF. CDR3 coding DNA: TGTGCCAGCAGTGAACCGCGGCTAAAGGCGGAGACCCAGTACTTC.

The chain uses TRBV11-2 and TRBJ1-1; the D gene is possibly TRBD1 (5 bases). The V and J ends lost 4 bases and 1 base respectively, with 13 bases between them. The CDR3 contains 15 residues. Germline CDR1 reads SGHAT; CDR2 reads FQNNGV. CDR3 DNA sequence: TGTGCCAGCAGCTCGTCCGGGACTGAGAACACTGAAGCTTTCTTT. It specifies CASSSSGTENTEAFF.

The table lists this clone with a count of one. This sequence joins TRBV4-1 and TRBJ2-1, with a weak D call TRBD1 (5 bases). Per the germline V gene, CDR1 is MGHRA and CDR2 is YSYEKL. Trimming took 0 bases from V and 1 from J, leaving 10 bases between them. The length of the CDR3 is 16 residues. CDR3 in amino acids: CASSQEKGVSYNEQFF. The CDR3 DNA reads TGCGCCAGCAGCCAAGAAAAAGGGGTTTCCTACAATGAGCAGTTCTTC.

J is TRBJ2-2 and V is TRBV11-2, with D perhaps matching TRBD1 (5 bases). The CDR3 loop spans 15 amino acids. V was clipped by 6 bases and J by 2 bases, with 13 bases between them. Per germline, CDR1 SGHAT and CDR2 FQNNGV. The CDR3 sequence: CASSLIRGNTGELFF. CDR3 bases: TGTGCCAGCAGTCTTATAAGGGGCAACACCGGGGAGCTGTTTTTT.

The CDR3 spells CSATDKPYGYTF. Here the CDR3 DNA reads TGCAGCGCTACGGACAAGCCCTATGGCTACACCTTC. The chain has TRBV29-1 and TRBJ1-2; D may be TRBD1 (5 bases). V was cut by 7 bases and J by 4 bases, with 13 bases left in between. Germline V gene data show CDR1 as SQVTM and CDR2 as ANQGSEA. CDR3 length: 12 residues. Combining the CDR3 with reference TRBV29-1 and TRBJ1-2 gives the whole variable domain SAVISQKPSRDICQRGTSLTIQCQVDSQVTMMFWYRQQPGQSLTLIATANQGSEATYESGFVIDKFPISRPNLTFSTLTVSNMSPEDSSIYLCSATDKPYGYTFGSGTRLTVV.

V gene TRBV28 combines with J gene TRBJ2-1; 11 nucleotides agree with TRBD2. Germline assignment: CDR1 MDHEN and CDR2 SYDVKM. The CDR3 has 16 residues. Germline trimming cut 8 bases from V and 8 bases from J; bases unmatched to any gene: 14. In DNA form, the CDR3 reads TGTGCCAGCCCCCCCCCACTAGCGGGAGTGGGAGATGAGCAGTTCTTC. It yields the protein CASPPPLAGVGDEQFF.

The chain carries TRBV29-1 and TRBJ2-5, with D unclear. CDR3 length equals 15 residues. Trimming stripped 8 bases from V and 7 bases from J, with 26 bases between. Germline V gives CDR1 SQVTM, CDR2 ANQGSEA. The CDR3 nucleotides are TGCAGCCCCACCCCCTTACGGCTACCACCGGGGACCCAGTACTTC. Amino acid sequence: CSPTPLRLPPGTQYF.

The chain links TRBV11-2 to TRBJ2-1; D is possibly TRBD1 (5 bases). CDR1 and CDR2 (germline): SGHAT, FQNNGV. V was pared by 1 base and J by 8 bases, with 15 bases between. The CDR3 spans 15 residues. The CDR3 here is CASSLAPQGLYEQFF. The CDR3 DNA reads as TGTGCCAGCAGCTTAGCCCCGCAGGGCCTCTATGAGCAGTTCTTC. Using reference TRBV11-2 and TRBJ2-1 for the parts outside the CDR3, the full variable domain is EAGVAQSPRYKIIEKRQSVAFWCNPISGHATLYWYQQILGQGPKLLIQFQNNGVVDDSQLPKDRFSAERLKGVDSTLKIQPAKLEDSAVYLCASSLAPQGLYEQFFGPGTRLTVL.

The chain combines TRBV4-2 with TRBJ2-7; 8 nucleotides agree with TRBD1. The CDR3 spans 15 residues. The germline V gene has CDR1 LGHNA and CDR2 YNFKEQ. The junction had 8 bases not matched to a gene; V was cut back by 1 base and J by 6 bases. CDR3 nucleotides: TGTGCCAGCAGCCAAGGGTGGGACAGGCGGGTCGAGCAGTACTTC. Its protein product is CASSQGWDRRVEQYF.

This clone was detected once. The chain employs TRBV29-1 and TRBJ2-7; D call uncertain. Trimming cost V 6 bases and J 4 bases, with 16 bases left between them. The CDR3 consists of 13 residues. Germline V gene sequence: CDR1 SQVTM, CDR2 ANQGSEA. CDR3 region: CSVSNLPRYEQYF. The CDR3 DNA is TGCAGCGTAAGTAACCTTCCGCGGTACGAGCAGTACTTC.

The chain recombines TRBV29-1 with TRBJ2-1; D may be TRBD2 (6 bases). V lost 5 bases, J lost 6 bases, and 14 bases lay in between. CDR1 and CDR2 (germline): SQVTM, ANQGSEA. The length of the CDR3 is 13 residues. CDR3 in DNA: TGCAGCGTTACCAAGACTAGTTCCAATGAGCAGTTCTTC. The encoded protein is CSVTKTSSNEQFF.

The V gene is TRBV7-9, the J gene TRBJ2-7, with unresolved D. CDR1 SEHNR and CDR2 FQNEAQ come from the germline V gene (reference sequence). The length of the CDR3 is 14 residues. V lost 5 bases to trimming and J lost 3 bases, with 14 bases between them. Here the CDR3 DNA reads TGTGCCAGCAGCCCGCCCACAAACCGCTACGAGCAGTACTTC. Translation: CASSPPTNRYEQYF.

This clone turned up a few times. This rearrangement joins TRBV27 to TRBJ1-5; 7 bases are shared with TRBD1. Trimming took 5 bases from V and 8 from J; bases not matched to a gene: 9. CDR1 is MNHEY, CDR2 SMNVEV, per germline (reference sequence). The CDR3 runs to 14 residues. The DNA for the CDR3 is TGTGCCAGCAGTGGTGGGCAGGGGGATAAGCCCCAGCATTTT. This sequence encodes CASSGGQGDKPQHF.

The chain carries TRBV9 and TRBJ2-3, with 16 bases that match TRBD2. There are 16 residues in the CDR3. Trimming cost V 4 bases and J 6 bases; bases outside gene matches: 5. Germline CDR1 is SGDLS and CDR2 is YYNGEE. Here the CDR3 DNA reads TGTGCCAGCAGCATGGGACTAGCGGGAGGGGGCGATACGCAGTATTTT. Its protein product is CASSMGLAGGGDTQYF.

The rearrangement joins TRBV4-1 to TRBJ2-5; 10 positions agree with TRBD1. The CDR3 contains 16 residues. With V trimmed by 6 bases and J by 3 bases, 10 bases remained unmatched. Germline CDR1 MGHRA, CDR2 YSYEKL. CDR3 residues: CASRRSRDRGKETQYF. Written as DNA, the CDR3 is TGCGCCAGCAGGAGAAGCCGGGACAGGGGAAAAGAGACCCAGTACTTC.

The J gene is TRBJ2-7, the V gene TRBV11-2; possible D gene TRBD1, 5 bases. The CDR3 is 14 residues long. The V gene lost 3 bases and the J gene lost 2 bases, with 11 bases spanning the gap. Germline CDR1 reads SGHAT; CDR2 reads FQNNGV. CDR3 nucleotides: TGTGCCAGCAGCTTTCAACAGGCAACCTACGAGCAGTACTTC. Amino acid sequence: CASSFQQATYEQYF. Full variable domain (missing parts from reference TRBV11-2 and TRBJ2-7): EAGVAQSPRYKIIEKRQSVAFWCNPISGHATLYWYQQILGQGPKLLIQFQNNGVVDDSQLPKDRFSAERLKGVDSTLKIQPAKLEDSAVYLCASSFQQATYEQYFGPGTRLTVT.

The chain links TRBV28 to TRBJ2-1; D might be TRBD2 (6 bases). The CDR3 runs 12 residues. CDR1 is MDHEN and CDR2 is SYDVKM in the germline V gene. V gave up 8 bases and J gave up 2 bases, with 7 bases separating them. The CDR3 coding sequence is TGTGCCAGCGTAGCGGCCTACAATGAGCAGTTCTTC. Translation gives CASVAAYNEQFF. Drawing the rest from reference TRBV28 and TRBJ2-1, the complete variable domain is DVKVTQSSRYLVKRTGEKVFLECVQDMDHENMFWYRQDPGLGLRLIYFSYDVKMKEKGDIPEGYSVSREKKERFSLILESASTNQTSMYLCASVAAYNEQFFGPGTRLTVL.

This clone was observed a handful of times. This rearrangement joins TRBV15 to TRBJ1-5; D is unclear. Trimming left V 0 bases short and J 4 bases short, with 10 bases between. Germline V gene sequence: CDR1 LNHNV, CDR2 YYDKDF (reference sequence). The CDR3 length is 15 residues. CDR3 bases: TGTGCCACCAGCAGAGAAAGACCGGGAAATCAGCCCCAGCATTTT. Translating it yields CATSRERPGNQPQHF.

The J gene is TRBJ2-1, the V gene TRBV5-1; D is perhaps TRBD1 (6 bases). The V end was cut by 0 bases, the J end by 6 bases, with 13 bases between. Germline CDR1 is SGHRS and CDR2 is YFSETQ. This CDR3 is built from 15 residues. The CDR3 DNA sequence: TGCGCCAGCAGCTTGGTGGTTTCAGGGGTCAATGAGCAGTTCTTC. Its translation: CASSLVVSGVNEQFF.

DNA for the CDR3: TGTGCCAGCAGCAAAGGGGAGGGATCAGATACGCAGTATTTT. It codes for CASSKGEGSDTQYF. The chain employs TRBV21-1 and TRBJ2-3; the tabulated D call, TRBD2, remains unverified against the DNA. TRBV21-1 is listed as a pseudogene. The CDR3 is 14 amino acids.

The CDR3 sequence is CASSYGRNMNTEAFF. In DNA, the CDR3 is TGTGCCAGCAGTTACGGCAGAAACATGAACACTGAAGCTTTCTTT. J is TRBJ1-1 and V is TRBV6-5, with D hard to call. Germline values: CDR1 MNHEY, CDR2 SVGAGI. Trimming pared 2 bases from V and 0 bases from J, leaving 10 bases between. This CDR3 region has 15 residues.

The chain employs TRBV4-1 and TRBJ1-4; perhaps TRBD1 as D (6 bases). Trimming left V 0 bases short and J 8 bases short, with 22 bases between. Looked up from germline, CDR1 is MGHRA and CDR2 is YSYEKL. The CDR3 runs 18 residues. The CDR3 sequence: CASSQDISGGRLGEKLFF. Written as DNA, the CDR3 is TGCGCCAGCAGCCAAGATATTTCCGGGGGGCGCCTTGGGGAAAAACTGTTTTTT.

The rearrangement links TRBV25-1 to TRBJ1-1; TRBD1 aligns across 7 bases. Germline CDR1 MGHDK, CDR2 SYGVNS. The CDR3 contains 12 residues. V lost 4 bases to trimming and J lost 7 bases; unmatched junction nucleotides: 3. CDR3 in DNA: TGTGCCAGCAGTGCGGGACAGCTTGAAGCTTTCTTT. Translated: CASSAGQLEAFF. The complete variable domain, with remaining parts taken from reference TRBV25-1 and TRBJ1-1, reads EADIYQTPRYLVIGTGKKITLECSQTMGHDKMYWYQQDPGMELHLIHYSYGVNSTEKGDLSSESTVSRIRTEHFPLTLESARPSHTSQYLCASSAGQLEAFFGQGTRLTVV.

The V call is TRBV2, the J call TRBJ2-1; TRBD1 aligns across 9 bases. V shed 7 bases, J shed 3 bases, and the junction held 7 bases outside the gene matches. Germline CDR1 SNHLY, CDR2 FYNNEI. This CDR3 spans 15 amino acids. This chain's CDR3 is CASKAGTGNYNEQFF. The DNA of the CDR3 is TGTGCCAGCAAAGCCGGGACAGGGAACTACAATGAGCAGTTCTTC.

This clone has just one count. Here the CDR3 DNA reads TGTGCCAGCAGCTTAGCGGCCAGGGGGAACACTGAAGCTTTCTTT. It encodes CASSLAARGNTEAFF. The chain couples TRBV7-6 to TRBJ1-1; D possibly corresponds to TRBD1 (6 bases). CDR3 length equals 15 residues. V lost 0 bases and J 1 base, leaving 9 bases between the germline ends. Germline V gives CDR1 SGHVS, CDR2 FNYEAQ.

The J gene is TRBJ2-7, the V gene TRBV6-5; no clear D. Germline assignment: CDR1 MNHEY and CDR2 SVGAGI. The CDR3 totals 13 residues. V lost 5 bases and J lost 4, with 12 bases in between. The CDR3: CASSRQSNYEQYF. CDR3 in DNA: TGTGCCAGCAGTCGCCAGTCCAATTACGAGCAGTACTTC.